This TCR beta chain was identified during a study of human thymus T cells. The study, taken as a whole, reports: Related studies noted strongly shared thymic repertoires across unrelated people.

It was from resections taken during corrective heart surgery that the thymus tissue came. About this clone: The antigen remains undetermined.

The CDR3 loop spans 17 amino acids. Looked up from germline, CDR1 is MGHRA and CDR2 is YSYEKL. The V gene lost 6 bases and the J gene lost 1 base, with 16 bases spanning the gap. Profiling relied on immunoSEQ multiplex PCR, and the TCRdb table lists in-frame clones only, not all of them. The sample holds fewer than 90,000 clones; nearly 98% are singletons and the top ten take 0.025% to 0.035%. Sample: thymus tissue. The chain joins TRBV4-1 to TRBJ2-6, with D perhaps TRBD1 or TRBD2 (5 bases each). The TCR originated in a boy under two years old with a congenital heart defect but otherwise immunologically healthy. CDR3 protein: CASRHGGMASGANVLTF. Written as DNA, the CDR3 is TGCGCCAGCAGGCATGGGGGTATGGCGTCTGGGGCCAACGTCCTGACTTTC.